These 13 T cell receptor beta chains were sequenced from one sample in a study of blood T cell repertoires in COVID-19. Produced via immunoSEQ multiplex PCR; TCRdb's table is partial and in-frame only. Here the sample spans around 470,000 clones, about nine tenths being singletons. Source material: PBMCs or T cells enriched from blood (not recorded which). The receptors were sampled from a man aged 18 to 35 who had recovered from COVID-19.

As DNA, the CDR3 is TGTGCCAGCTCACGGTACGGGACAGGGTCGAATGAGCAGTTCTTC. This encodes CASSRYGTGSNEQFF. The rearrangement links TRBV18 to TRBJ2-1, with TRBD1 matching over 9 bases. With V trimmed by 4 bases and J by 7 bases, 8 bases remained unmatched. CDR1 is KGHSH, CDR2 LQKENI, per germline. CDR3 length: 15 residues.

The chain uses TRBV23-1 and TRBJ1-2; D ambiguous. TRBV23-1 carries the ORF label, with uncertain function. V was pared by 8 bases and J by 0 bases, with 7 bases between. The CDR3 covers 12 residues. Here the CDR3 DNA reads TGCGCCAGCGACTTCCCTAACTATGGCTACACCTTC. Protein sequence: CASDFPNYGYTF.

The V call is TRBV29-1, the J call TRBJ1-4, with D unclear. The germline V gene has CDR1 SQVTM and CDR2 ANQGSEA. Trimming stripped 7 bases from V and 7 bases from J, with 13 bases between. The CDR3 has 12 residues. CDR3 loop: CSARRGGEKLFF. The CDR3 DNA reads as TGCAGCGCCCGGCGAGGTGGTGAAAAACTGTTTTTT. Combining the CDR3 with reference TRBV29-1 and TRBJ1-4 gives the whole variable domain SAVISQKPSRDICQRGTSLTIQCQVDSQVTMMFWYRQQPGQSLTLIATANQGSEATYESGFVIDKFPISRPNLTFSTLTVSNMSPEDSSIYLCSARRGGEKLFFGSGTQLSVL.

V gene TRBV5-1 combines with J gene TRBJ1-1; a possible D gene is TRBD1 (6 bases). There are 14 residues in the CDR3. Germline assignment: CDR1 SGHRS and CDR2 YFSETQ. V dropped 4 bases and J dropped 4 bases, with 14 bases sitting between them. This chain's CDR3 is CASSTGRGGTEAFF. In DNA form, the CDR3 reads TGCGCCAGCAGCACCGGACGAGGGGGCACTGAAGCTTTCTTT.

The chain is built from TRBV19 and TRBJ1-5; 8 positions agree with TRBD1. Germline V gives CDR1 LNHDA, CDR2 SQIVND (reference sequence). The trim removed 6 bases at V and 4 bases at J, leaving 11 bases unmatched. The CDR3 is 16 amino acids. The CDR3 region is CASSDQGAAWNQPQHF. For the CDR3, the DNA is TGTGCCAGTAGCGATCAGGGGGCTGCGTGGAATCAGCCCCAGCATTTT.

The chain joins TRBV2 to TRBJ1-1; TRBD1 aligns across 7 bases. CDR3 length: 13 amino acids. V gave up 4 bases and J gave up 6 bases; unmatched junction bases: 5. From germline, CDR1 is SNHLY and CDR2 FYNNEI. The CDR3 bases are TGTGCCAGCAGTGGGGACAGTGGCTCTGAAGCTTTCTTT. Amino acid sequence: CASSGDSGSEAFF.

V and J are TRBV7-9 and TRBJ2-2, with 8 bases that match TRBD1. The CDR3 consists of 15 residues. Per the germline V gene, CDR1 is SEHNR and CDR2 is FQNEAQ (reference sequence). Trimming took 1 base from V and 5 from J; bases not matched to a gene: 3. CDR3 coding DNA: TGTGCCAGCAGCTTAGGGCAGGGGGCGACCGGGGAGCTGTTTTTT. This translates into CASSLGQGATGELFF.

The CDR3 sequence: CASSLGVAGIYNEQFF. The CDR3 nucleotides are TGCGCCAGCAGCTTGGGGGTAGCGGGGATCTACAATGAGCAGTTCTTC. The genes are TRBV5-1 and TRBJ2-1; 8 positions agree with TRBD2. CDR3 length: 16 amino acids. Per germline, CDR1 SGHRS and CDR2 YFSETQ. V lost 0 bases and J lost 3; bases outside the gene matches: 5.

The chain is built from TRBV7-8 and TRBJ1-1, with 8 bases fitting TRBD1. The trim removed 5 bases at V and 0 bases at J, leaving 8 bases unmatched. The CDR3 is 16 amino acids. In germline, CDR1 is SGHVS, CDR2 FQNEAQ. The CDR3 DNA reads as TGTGCCAGCAGCGCAGGGACAGGAGGCATGAACACTGAAGCTTTCTTT. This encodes CASSAGTGGMNTEAFF.

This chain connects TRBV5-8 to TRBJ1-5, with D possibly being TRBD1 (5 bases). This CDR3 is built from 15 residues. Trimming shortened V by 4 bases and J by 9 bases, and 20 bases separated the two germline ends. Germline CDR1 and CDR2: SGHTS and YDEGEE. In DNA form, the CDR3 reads TGTGCCAGCAGCACCCGACAGCTTACTACCCCGCCCCAGCATTTT. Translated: CASSTRQLTTPPQHF.

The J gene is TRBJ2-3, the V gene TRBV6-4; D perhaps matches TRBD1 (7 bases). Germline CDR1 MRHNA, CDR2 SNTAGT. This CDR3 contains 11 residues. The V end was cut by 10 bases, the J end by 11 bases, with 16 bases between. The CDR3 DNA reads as TGTGCCACCGGACAGGAGGGGGGGCAGTATTTT. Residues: CATGQEGGQYF.

The CDR3 is CASSQAGVNTEAFF. DNA for the CDR3: TGTGCCAGCAGCCAAGCAGGGGTGAACACTGAAGCTTTCTTT. V and J are TRBV3-1 (or the pseudogene TRBV3-2) and TRBJ1-1, with D perhaps matching TRBD1 (6 bases). The CDR3 extends over 14 amino acids. Trimming cost V 1 base and J 0 bases, with 6 bases left between them. Per the germline V gene, CDR1 is LGHDT and CDR2 is YNNKEL (reference sequence).

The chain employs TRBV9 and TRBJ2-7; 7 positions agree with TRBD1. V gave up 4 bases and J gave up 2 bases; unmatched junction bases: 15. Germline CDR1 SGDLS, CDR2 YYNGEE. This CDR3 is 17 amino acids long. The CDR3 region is CASSPRAGGQNPYEQYF. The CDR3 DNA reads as TGTGCCAGCAGCCCAAGAGCTGGGGGACAGAACCCCTACGAGCAGTACTTC.